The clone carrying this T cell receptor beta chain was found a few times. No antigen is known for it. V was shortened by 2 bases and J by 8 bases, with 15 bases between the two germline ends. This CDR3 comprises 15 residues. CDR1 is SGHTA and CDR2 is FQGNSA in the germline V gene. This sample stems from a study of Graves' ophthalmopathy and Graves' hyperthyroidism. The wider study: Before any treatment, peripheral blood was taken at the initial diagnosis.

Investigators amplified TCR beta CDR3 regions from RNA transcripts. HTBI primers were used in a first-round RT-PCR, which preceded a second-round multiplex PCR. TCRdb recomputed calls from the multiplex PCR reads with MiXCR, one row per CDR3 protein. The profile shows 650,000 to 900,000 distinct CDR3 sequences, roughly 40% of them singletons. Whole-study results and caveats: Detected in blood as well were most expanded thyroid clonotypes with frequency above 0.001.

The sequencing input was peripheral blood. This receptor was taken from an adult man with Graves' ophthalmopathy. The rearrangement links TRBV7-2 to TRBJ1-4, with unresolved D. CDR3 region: CASSLYSVGGEKLFF. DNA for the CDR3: TGTGCCAGCAGCTTATATTCAGTAGGTGGGGAAAAACTGTTTTTT.